What follows describes a single T cell receptor beta chain. Its antigen is currently unknown. Sequencing of TCR beta, carried out with a high-throughput approach, was applied to CD8+ and CD4+ T cells from the blood. The CDR3 is 15 amino acids. Trimming left V 7 bases short and J 5 bases short, with 17 bases between. cDNA came from approximately 0.5 to 1 ug RNA primed by random hexamers. Amplification of TCR beta CDR3 used immunoSEQ multiplex PCR across 54 Vbeta and 13 Jbeta. TCRdb re-called the immunoSEQ multiplex PCR reads with MiXCR, one entry per CDR3 protein. This sample has approximately 190,000 distinct CDR3 sequences, with 95% found just once. This specimen comes from a study of CD8 T cells in Susac syndrome. About the study: Patients with Susac syndrome had blood drawn and were at that point therapy-naive, on corticosteroids, or on intravenous immunoglobulin alone. General study results and limits: TEMRA cells and active patients showed peak Susac CD8+ clonal expansion.

V gene TRBV23-1 combines with J gene TRBJ1-4; D might be TRBD1 (5 bases). TRBV23-1 is treated as an ORF (open reading frame) with a function not yet certain. Sample: CD8+ T cells from PBMCs. This sequence was found in a human donor with Susac syndrome. In nucleotides, the CDR3 is TGCGCCAGCAAACCAGCGACAGACAAGAATGAAAAACTGTTTTTT. Translating it yields CASKPATDKNEKLFF.